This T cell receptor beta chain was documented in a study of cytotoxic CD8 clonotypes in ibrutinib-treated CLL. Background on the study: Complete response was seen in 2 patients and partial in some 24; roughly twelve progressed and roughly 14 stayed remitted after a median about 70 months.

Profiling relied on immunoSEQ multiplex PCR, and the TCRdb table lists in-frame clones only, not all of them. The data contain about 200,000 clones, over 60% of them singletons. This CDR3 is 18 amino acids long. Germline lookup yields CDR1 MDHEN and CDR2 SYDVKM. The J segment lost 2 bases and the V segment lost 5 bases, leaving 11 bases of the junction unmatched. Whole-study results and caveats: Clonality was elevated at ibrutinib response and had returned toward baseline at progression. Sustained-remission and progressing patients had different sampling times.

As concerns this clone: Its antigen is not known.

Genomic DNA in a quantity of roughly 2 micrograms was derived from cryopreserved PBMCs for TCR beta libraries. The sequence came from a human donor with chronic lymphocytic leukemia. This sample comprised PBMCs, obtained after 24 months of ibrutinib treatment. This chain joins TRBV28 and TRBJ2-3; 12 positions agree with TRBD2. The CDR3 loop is CASSPWTSGTSNTDTQYF. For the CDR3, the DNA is TGTGCCAGCAGTCCCTGGACTAGCGGGACTTCTAACACAGATACGCAGTATTTT.